This T cell receptor (beta chain) was observed in a study of T cell repertoires in ileal Crohn's disease. Trimming removed 3 bases from V and 1 base from J; junction bases left unmatched: 8. The CDR3 consists of 15 residues. In germline, CDR1 is GTSNPN, CDR2 SVGIG (reference sequence). Repertoires were generated with immunoSEQ multiplex PCR, while TCRdb's copy carries only in-frame clones and drops some. The sample yields some 30,000 clones, 80% seen once. The sequence derives from an adult with Crohn's disease. This chain uses TRBV30 with TRBJ2-5; 7 nucleotides line up with TRBD2. The sequenced material came from ileal tissue. The CDR3 DNA reads as TGTGCCTGGAGATCTCCCTCTAGCGGCCAAGAGACCCAGTACTTC. It codes for CAWRSPSSGQETQYF. The variable domain in full, completed from reference TRBV30 and TRBJ2-5, reads SQTIHQWPATLVQPVGSPLSLECTVEGTSNPNLYWYRQAAGRGLQLLFYSVGIGQISSEVPQNLSASRPQDRQFILSSKKLLLSDSGFYLCAWRSPSSGQETQYFGPGTRLLVL.